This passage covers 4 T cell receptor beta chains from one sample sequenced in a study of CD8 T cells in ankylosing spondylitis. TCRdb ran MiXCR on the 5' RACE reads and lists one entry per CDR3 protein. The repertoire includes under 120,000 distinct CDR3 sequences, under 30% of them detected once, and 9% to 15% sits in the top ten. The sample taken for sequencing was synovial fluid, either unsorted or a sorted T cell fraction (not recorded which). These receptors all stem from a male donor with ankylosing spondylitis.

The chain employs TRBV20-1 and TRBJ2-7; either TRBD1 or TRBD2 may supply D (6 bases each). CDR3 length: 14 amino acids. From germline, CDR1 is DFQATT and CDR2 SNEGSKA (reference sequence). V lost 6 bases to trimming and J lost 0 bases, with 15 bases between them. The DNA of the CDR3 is TGCAGTGCAAGGGGGACTTCCTACTCCTACGAGCAGTACTTC. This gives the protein CSARGTSYSYEQYF.

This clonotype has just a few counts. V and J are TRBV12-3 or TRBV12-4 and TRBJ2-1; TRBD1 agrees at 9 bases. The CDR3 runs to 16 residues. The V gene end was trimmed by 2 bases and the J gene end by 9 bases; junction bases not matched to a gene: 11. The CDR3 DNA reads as TGTGCCAGCAGTTTATATCGGACAGGGGTGGAATCTGAGCAGTTCTTC. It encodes CASSLYRTGVESEQFF.

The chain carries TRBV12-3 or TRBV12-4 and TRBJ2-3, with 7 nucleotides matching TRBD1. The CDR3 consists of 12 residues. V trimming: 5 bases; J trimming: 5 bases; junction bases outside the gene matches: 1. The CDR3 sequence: CASSTGEDTQYF. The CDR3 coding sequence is TGTGCCAGCAGTACAGGGGAAGATACGCAGTATTTT.

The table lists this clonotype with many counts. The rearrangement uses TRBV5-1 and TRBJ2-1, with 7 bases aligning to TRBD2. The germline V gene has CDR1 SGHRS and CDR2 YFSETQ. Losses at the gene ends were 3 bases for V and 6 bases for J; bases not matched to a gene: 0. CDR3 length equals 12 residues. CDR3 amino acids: CASSWGGNEQFF. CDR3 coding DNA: TGCGCCAGCAGCTGGGGGGGCAATGAGCAGTTCTTC.